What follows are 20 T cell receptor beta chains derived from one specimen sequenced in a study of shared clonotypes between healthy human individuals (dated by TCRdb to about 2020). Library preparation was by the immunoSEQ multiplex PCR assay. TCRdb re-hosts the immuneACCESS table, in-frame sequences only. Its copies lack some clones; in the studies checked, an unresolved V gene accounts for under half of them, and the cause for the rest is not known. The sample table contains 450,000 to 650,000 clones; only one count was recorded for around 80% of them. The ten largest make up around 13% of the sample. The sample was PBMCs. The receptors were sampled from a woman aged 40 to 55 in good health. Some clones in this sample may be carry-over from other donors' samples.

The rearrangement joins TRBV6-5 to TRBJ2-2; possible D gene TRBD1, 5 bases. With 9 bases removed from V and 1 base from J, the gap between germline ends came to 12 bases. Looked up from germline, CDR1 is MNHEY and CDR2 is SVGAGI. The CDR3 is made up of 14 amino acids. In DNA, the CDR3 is TGTGCCAGTAGCCCAGACAGGAACACCGGGGAGCTGTTTTTT. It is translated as CASSPDRNTGELFF.

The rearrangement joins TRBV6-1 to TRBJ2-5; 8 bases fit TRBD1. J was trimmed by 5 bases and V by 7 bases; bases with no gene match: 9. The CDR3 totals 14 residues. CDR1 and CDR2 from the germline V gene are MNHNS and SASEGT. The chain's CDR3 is CASTLDREWETQYF. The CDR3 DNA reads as TGTGCCAGCACCCTGGACAGGGAATGGGAGACCCAGTACTTC.

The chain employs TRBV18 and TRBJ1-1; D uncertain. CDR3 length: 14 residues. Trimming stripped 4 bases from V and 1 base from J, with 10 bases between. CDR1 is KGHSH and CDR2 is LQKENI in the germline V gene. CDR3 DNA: TGTGCCAGCTCACTAGGCACTTCGAACACTGAAGCTTTCTTT. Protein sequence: CASSLGTSNTEAFF.

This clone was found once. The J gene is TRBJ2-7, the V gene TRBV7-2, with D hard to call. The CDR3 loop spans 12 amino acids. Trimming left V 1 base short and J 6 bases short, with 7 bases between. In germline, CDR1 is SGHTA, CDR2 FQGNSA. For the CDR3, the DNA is TGTGCCAGCAGCTTAGACCGGTCCGAGCAGTACTTC. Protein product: CASSLDRSEQYF.

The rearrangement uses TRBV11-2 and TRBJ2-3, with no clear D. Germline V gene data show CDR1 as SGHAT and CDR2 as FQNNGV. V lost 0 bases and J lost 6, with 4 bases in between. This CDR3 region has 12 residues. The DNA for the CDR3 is TGTGCCAGCAGCTTAGACGCGGATACGCAGTATTTT. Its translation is CASSLDADTQYF.

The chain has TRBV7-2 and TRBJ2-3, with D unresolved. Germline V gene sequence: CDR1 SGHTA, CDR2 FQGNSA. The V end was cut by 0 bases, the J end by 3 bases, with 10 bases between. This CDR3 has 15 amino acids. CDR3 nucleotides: TGTGCCAGCAGCTTAGCGCTTGGACGGACAGATACGCAGTATTTT. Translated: CASSLALGRTDTQYF.

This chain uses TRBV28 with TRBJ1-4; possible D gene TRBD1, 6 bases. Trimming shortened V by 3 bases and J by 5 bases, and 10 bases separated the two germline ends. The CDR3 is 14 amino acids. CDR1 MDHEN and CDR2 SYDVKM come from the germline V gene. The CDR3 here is CASSFRGPNEKLFF. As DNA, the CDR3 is TGTGCCAGCAGTTTCAGGGGACCGAATGAAAAACTGTTTTTT. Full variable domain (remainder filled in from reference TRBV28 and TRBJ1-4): DVKVTQSSRYLVKRTGEKVFLECVQDMDHENMFWYRQDPGLGLRLIYFSYDVKMKEKGDIPEGYSVSREKKERFSLILESASTNQTSMYLCASSFRGPNEKLFFGSGTQLSVL.

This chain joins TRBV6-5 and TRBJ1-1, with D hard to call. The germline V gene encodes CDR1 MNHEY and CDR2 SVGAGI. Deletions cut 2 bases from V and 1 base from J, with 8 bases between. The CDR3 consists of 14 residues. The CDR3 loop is CASSYPAANTEAFF. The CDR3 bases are TGTGCCAGCAGTTACCCAGCGGCGAACACTGAAGCTTTCTTT.

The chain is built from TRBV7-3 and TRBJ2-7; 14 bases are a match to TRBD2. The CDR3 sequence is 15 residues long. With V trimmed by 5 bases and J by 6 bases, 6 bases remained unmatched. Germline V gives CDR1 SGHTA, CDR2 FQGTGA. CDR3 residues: CASSLGLAGAFEQYF. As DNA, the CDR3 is TGTGCCAGCAGCCTGGGACTAGCGGGAGCCTTCGAGCAGTACTTC.

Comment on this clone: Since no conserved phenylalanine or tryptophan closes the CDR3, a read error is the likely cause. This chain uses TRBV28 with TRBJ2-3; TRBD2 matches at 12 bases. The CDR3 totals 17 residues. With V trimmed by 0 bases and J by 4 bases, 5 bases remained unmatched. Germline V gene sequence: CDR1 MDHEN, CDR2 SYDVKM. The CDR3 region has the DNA TGTGCCAGCAGTTTATGGGACCTAGCGGGAGGGCCAGATACGCAGTATCTT. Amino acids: CASSLWDLAGGPDTQYL.

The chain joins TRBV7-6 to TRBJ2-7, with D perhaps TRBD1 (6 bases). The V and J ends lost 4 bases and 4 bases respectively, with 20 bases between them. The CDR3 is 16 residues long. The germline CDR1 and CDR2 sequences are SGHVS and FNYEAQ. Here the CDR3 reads CASSSFQGRKQYEQYF. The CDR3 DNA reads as TGTGCCAGCAGCTCTTTTCAGGGGCGCAAGCAATACGAGCAGTACTTC. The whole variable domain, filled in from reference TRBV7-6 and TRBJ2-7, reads GAGVSQSPRYKVTKRGQDVALRCDPISGHVSLYWYRQALGQGPEFLTYFNYEAQQDKSGLPNDRFSAERPEGSISTLTIQRTEQRDSAMYRCASSSFQGRKQYEQYFGPGTRLTVT.

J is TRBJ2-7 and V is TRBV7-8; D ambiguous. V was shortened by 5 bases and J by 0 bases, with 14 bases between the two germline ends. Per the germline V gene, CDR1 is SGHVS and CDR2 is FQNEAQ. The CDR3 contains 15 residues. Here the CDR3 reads CASSDTGRTSYEQYF. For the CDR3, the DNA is TGTGCCAGCAGCGACACCGGACGGACCTCCTACGAGCAGTACTTC. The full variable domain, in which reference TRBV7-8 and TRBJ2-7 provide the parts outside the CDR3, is GAGVSQSPRYKVAKRGQDVALRCDPISGHVSLFWYQQALGQGPEFLTYFQNEAQLDKSGLPSDRFFAERPEGSVSTLKIQRTQQEDSAVYLCASSDTGRTSYEQYFGPGTRLTVT.

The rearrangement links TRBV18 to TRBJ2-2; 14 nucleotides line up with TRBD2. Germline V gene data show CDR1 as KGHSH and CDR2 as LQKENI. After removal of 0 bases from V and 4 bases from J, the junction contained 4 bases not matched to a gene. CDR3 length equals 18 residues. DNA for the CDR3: TGTGCCAGCTCACCACCGGGACTAGCGGGAGTAGCCACCGGGGAGCTGTTTTTT. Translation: CASSPPGLAGVATGELFF.

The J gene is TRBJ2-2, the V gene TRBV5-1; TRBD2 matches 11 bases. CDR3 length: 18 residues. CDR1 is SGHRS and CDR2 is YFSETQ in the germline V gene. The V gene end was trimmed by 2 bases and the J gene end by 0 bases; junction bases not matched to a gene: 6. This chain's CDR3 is CASSFGGLAGANTGELFF. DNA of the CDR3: TGCGCCAGCAGCTTTGGTGGACTAGCGGGCGCGAACACCGGGGAGCTGTTTTTT.

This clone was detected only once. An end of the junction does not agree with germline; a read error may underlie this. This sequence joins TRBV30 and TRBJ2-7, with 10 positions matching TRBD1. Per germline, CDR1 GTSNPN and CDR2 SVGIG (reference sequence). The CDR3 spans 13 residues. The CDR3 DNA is TGTGCCTGGAGGGACAGGGGGTTAGGCCCCACCTCCTTC. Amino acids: CAWRDRGLGPTSF. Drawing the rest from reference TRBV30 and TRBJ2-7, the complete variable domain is SQTIHQWPATLVQPVGSPLSLECTVEGTSNPNLYWYRQAAGRGLQLLFYSVGIGQISSEVPQNLSASRPQDRQFILSSKKLLLSDSGFYLCAWRDRGLGPTSFGPGTRLTVT.

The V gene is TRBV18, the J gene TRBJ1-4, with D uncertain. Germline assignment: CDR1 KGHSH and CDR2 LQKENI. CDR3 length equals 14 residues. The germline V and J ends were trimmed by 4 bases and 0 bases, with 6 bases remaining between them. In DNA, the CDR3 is TGTGCCAGCTCACTACAGTCAACTAATGAAAAACTGTTTTTT. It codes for CASSLQSTNEKLFF.

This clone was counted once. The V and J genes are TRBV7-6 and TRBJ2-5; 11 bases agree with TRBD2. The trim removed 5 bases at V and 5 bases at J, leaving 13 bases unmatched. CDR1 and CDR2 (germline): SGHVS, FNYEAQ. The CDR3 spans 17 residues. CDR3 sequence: CASSPHSTSGSWETQYF. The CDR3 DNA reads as TGTGCCAGCAGCCCGCATAGCACTAGCGGGAGTTGGGAGACCCAGTACTTC.

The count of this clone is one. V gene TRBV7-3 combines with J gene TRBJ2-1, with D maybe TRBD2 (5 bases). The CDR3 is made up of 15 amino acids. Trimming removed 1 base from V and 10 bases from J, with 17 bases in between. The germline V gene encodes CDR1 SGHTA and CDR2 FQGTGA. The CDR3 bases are TGTGCCAGCAGCTTAAATACGGGAACCCAACTGGAGCAGTTCTTC. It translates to CASSLNTGTQLEQFF.

The CDR3 loop is CASSPPLAGAGHNEQFF. The CDR3 region has the DNA TGTGCCAGCTCACCTCCTTTAGCGGGGGCTGGGCACAATGAGCAGTTCTTC. V gene TRBV18 combines with J gene TRBJ2-1; TRBD2 agrees at 9 bases. The CDR3 extends over 17 amino acids. From germline, CDR1 is KGHSH and CDR2 LQKENI. Germline trimming cut 3 bases from V and 5 bases from J; bases unmatched to any gene: 11.

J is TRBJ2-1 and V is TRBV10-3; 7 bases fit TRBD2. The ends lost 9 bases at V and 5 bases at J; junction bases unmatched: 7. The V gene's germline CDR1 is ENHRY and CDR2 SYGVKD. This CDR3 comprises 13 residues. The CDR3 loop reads CAITGLVDNEQFF. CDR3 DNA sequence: TGTGCCATAACCGGACTAGTCGACAATGAGCAGTTCTTC.